Below are 7 T cell receptor beta chains sequenced from a single sample in a study of shared clonotypes between healthy human individuals. Sequenced by immunoSEQ multiplex PCR; TCRdb stores in-frame clones only, minus some. The table shows roughly 2 million clones, with less than 95% occurring only once. The naive CD8 fraction comprised CD45RO-negative cells positively selected for CCR7 and excluded terminally differentiated effector memory CD45RA+ cells. The sequencing sample was made of naive CD8+ T cells sorted from blood. The receptors here all came from a man aged 18 to 30 in good health.

CDR3 nucleotide sequence: TGTGCCAGCAGCCCCGCCCTTGAGGGGGCCAACGCTGAAGCTTTCTTT. Encoded protein: CASSPALEGANAEAFF. The gene calls are TRBV13 and TRBJ1-1; 7 positions agree with TRBD1. Germline values: CDR1 PRHDT, CDR2 FYEKMQ (reference sequence). This CDR3 contains 16 residues. V dropped 5 bases and J dropped 6; count of bases not matched to a gene: 15. The entire variable domain, with the rest obtained from reference TRBV13 and TRBJ1-1, is as follows: AAGVIQSPRHLIKEKRETATLKCYPIPRHDTVYWYQQGPGQDPQFLISFYEKMQSDKGSIPDRFSAQQFSDYHSELNMSSLELGDSALYFCASSPALEGANAEAFFGQGTRLTVV.

The chain recombines TRBV5-6 with TRBJ2-7; D remains unclear. V shed 0 bases and J shed 1 base, with 11 bases lying between them. The length of the CDR3 is 15 residues. Germline-derived CDR1 and CDR2 are SGHDT and YYEEEE. CDR3 residues: CASSLGQALSYEQYF. The DNA of the CDR3 is TGTGCCAGCAGCTTGGGGCAGGCTTTATCCTACGAGCAGTACTTC.

The chain employs TRBV6-5 and TRBJ1-3; tentatively, D is TRBD1 (5 bases). The CDR3 extends over 15 amino acids. Trimming stripped 6 bases from V and 4 bases from J, with 16 bases between. Germline V CDR1 and CDR2: MNHEY, SVGAGI. In DNA, the CDR3 is TGTGCCAGCAGGCTCTTCGGGGGGGAAGGAAACACCATATATTTT. This encodes CASRLFGGEGNTIYF.

The chain combines TRBV12-5 with TRBJ2-7; 7 bases match TRBD1. The germline gives CDR1 LGHNT, CDR2 FRNRAP. The CDR3 is 14 residues long. Germline trimming cut 1 base from V and 1 base from J; bases unmatched to any gene: 1. CDR3: CASGLGDSSYEQYF. In DNA form, the CDR3 reads TGTGCTAGTGGTTTGGGGGACAGTTCCTACGAGCAGTACTTC. The full variable domain, rest sourced from reference TRBV12-5 and TRBJ2-7, is DARVTQTPRHKVTEMGQEVTMRCQPILGHNTVFWYRQTMMQGLELLAYFRNRAPLDDSGMPKDRFSAEMPDATLATLKIQPSEPRDSAVYFCASGLGDSSYEQYFGPGTRLTVT.

The chain links TRBV27 to TRBJ2-7, with TRBD1 identical over 10 bases. Losses at the gene ends were 5 bases for V and 7 bases for J; bases not matched to a gene: 11. This CDR3 region has 15 residues. CDR1 is MNHEY, CDR2 SMNVEV, per germline (reference sequence). This chain's CDR3 is CASSGGGTGALEQYF. CDR3 coding DNA: TGTGCCAGCAGTGGGGGCGGGACAGGGGCTTTAGAGCAGTACTTC.

The sample holds one count of this clone. V is TRBV11-2 and J is TRBJ2-5, with 12 bases lining up with TRBD1. The CDR3 is 18 residues long. Germline V gene sequence: CDR1 SGHAT, CDR2 FQNNGV. V dropped 2 bases and J dropped 1; count of bases not matched to a gene: 8. CDR3 sequence reads: CASSLIPGQGAFQETQYF. CDR3 DNA sequence: TGTGCCAGCAGCTTAATTCCGGGACAGGGGGCCTTCCAAGAGACCCAGTACTTC.

In the case of this clone: The same CDR3 also results from other DNA sequences found in this sample. The V and J genes are TRBV27 and TRBJ2-1; 7 bases line up with TRBD2. This CDR3 is built from 16 residues. Germline CDR1 reads MNHEY; CDR2 reads SMNVEV (reference sequence). V gave up 0 bases and J gave up 3 bases; unmatched junction bases: 5. The CDR3 region is CASSLSAGADYNEQFF. The DNA for the CDR3 is TGTGCCAGCAGTTTATCGGCGGGAGCGGACTACAATGAGCAGTTCTTC.